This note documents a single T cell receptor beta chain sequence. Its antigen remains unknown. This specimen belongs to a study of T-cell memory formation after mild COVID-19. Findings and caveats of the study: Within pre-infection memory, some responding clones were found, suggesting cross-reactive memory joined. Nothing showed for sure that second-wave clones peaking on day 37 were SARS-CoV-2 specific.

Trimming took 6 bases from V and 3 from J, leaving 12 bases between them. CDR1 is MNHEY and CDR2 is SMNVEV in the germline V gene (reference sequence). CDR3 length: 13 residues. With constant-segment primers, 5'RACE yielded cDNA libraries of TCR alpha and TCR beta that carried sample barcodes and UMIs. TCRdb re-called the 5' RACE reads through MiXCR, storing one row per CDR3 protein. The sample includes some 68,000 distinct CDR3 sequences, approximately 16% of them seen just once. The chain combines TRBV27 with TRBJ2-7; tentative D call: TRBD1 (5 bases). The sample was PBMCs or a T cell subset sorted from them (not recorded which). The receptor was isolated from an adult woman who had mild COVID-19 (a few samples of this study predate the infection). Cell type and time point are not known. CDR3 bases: TGTGCCAGCAGATCAGGGTTGGGCTACGAGCAGTACTTC. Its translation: CASRSGLGYEQYF.